This T cell receptor (beta chain) is from a study of T cell clonotyping in hematopoietic cell transplantation. The V and J ends lost 2 bases and 7 bases, in that order; junction bases with no gene match: 6. The CDR3 has 14 amino acids. Germline V gene lookup returns CDR1 SEHNR and CDR2 FQNEAQ (reference sequence). Clones were read by immunoSEQ multiplex PCR, and TCRdb kept only the in-frame ones, dropping some. The table includes roughly 5,000 clones, 94% detected once. The TCR was taken from a male patient aged 55 to 70 who had an allogeneic stem cell transplant from a related donor, so the T cells may come from the graft donor. Some clones in this sample may be carry-over from other donors' samples. This material consisted of PBMCs, taken 180 days after allogeneic stem cell transplant. The chain links TRBV7-9 to TRBJ2-7, with 9 bases lining up with TRBD1. The CDR3 bases are TGTGCCAGCAGCTTACCACAGGGGGCAGGGGAGCAGTACTTC. This encodes CASSLPQGAGEQYF.